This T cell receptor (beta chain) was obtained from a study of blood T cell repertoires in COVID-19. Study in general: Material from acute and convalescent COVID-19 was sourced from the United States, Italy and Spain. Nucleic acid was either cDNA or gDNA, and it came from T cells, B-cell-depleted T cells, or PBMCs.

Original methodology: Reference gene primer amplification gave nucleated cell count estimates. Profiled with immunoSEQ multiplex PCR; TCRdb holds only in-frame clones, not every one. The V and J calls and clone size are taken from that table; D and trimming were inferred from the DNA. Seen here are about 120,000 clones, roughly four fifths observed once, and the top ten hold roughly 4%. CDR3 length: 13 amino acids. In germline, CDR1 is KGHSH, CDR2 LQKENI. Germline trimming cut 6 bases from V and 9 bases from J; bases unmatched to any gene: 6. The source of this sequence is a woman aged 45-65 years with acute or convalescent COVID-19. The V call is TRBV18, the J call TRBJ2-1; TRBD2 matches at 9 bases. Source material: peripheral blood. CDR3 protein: CASSPGLASEQFF. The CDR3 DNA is TGTGCCAGCTCCCCTGGACTAGCGAGTGAGCAGTTCTTC.